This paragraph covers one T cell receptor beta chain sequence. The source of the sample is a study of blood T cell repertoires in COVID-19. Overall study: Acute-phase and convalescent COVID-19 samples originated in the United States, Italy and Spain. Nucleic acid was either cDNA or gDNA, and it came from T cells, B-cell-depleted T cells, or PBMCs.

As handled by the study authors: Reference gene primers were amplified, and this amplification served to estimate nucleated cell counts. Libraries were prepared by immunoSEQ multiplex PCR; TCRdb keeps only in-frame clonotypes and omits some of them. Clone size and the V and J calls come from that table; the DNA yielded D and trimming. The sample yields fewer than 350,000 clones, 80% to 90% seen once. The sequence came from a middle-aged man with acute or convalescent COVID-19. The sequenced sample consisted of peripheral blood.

The CDR3 loop is CASSLAGGNTGELFF. CDR3 in DNA: TGCGCCAGCAGTCTAGCGGGGGGGAACACCGGGGAGCTGTTTTTT. The V call is TRBV10-2, the J call TRBJ2-2; the match to TRBD2 covers 11 bases. CDR3 size: 15 residues. J lost 1 base, V lost 5 bases, and 0 bases had no gene match. Per germline, CDR1 WSHSY and CDR2 SAAADI.